This TCR beta chain is drawn from a study of early T cells in non-severe SARS-CoV-2 infection. TCRdb re-derived calls from the 5' RACE reads in MiXCR, one entry per CDR3 protein. The sample lists around 60,000 distinct CDR3 sequences, about 11% occurring once. The CDR3 is 13 residues long. V lost 1 base to trimming and J lost 7 bases, with 8 bases between them. Germline V lookup: CDR1 SGHTA, CDR2 FQGNSA. In its sample, this clonotype was seen many times. Sample: whole blood, taken at baseline. This rearrangement joins TRBV7-2 to TRBJ1-5; no clear D. This clonotype originated in an adult who was a healthcare worker with PCR-confirmed SARS-CoV-2 infection or an uninfected control (not recorded which). CDR3 DNA: TGTGCCAGCAGCTTAGGTTCGAGCCAGCCCCAGCATTTT. Its protein product is CASSLGSSQPQHF. Drawing the rest from reference TRBV7-2 and TRBJ1-5, the complete variable domain is GAGVSQSPSNKVTEKGKDVELRCDPISGHTALYWYRQSLGQGLEFLIYFQGNSAPDKSGLPSDRFSAERTGGSVSTLTIQRTQQEDSAVYLCASSLGSSQPQHFGDGTRLSIL.